The following is a TCR beta chain sequence with its context. Its antigen is not identified. Method: immunoSEQ multiplex PCR; TCRdb's copy keeps in-frame clones and lacks some. Among 50,000 to 65,000 clones listed, 65% were seen once. The entry originates in a study of a mutant IDH1 vaccine in newly diagnosed glioma. Time point specified: week 47, end of study. What each vaccine dose contained was 300 ug of mutant IDH1 20-mer peptide, accompanied by topical imiquimod. Per germline, CDR1 GTSNPN and CDR2 SVGIG (reference sequence). The CDR3 runs 13 residues. The receptor was derived from a man aged 35-49 years with glioma. Some clones in this sample may be carry-over from other donors' samples. The starting material was peripheral blood mononuclear cells (PBMCs), obtained from a glioma patient whose treatment included an IDH1 peptide vaccine. The chain carries TRBV30 and TRBJ2-5, with D possibly TRBD1 on 6 matching bases. The DNA end favors TRBJ2-7, so the J call may be wrong. The CDR3 nucleotides are TGTGCCTGGGAAAAGGACAGCGAGTACGAGCAGTACTTC. It translates to CAWEKDSEYEQYF.